The sample holds a few counts of the clone carrying this T cell receptor beta chain. Its antigen is undetermined. This sample is part of a study of vaccination and CD4 T cells after COVID-19. Study in general: Cells were stimulated with overlapping spike peptides from SARS-CoV-2, HCoV-NL63, HCoV-OC43 and HCoV-229E. A CEFX pool, an HIV-1 Nef pool, or no peptide went to control cultures.

The assay that was used to sequence DNA from cultured CD4+ T cells was the Oncomine TCR Beta short-read assay. The genomic DNA was obtained from cultured CD4+ T cells by extraction with the QIAamp micro DNA kit. TCRdb analysed the PCR reads with MiXCR anew, one entry per CDR3 protein. The sample records roughly 9,000 distinct CDR3 sequences, under 40% being singletons. Treatment given: roughly ten-day PBMC culture with coronavirus spike peptide pools or control peptides (ViraFEST assay). Samples of CD4+ T cells were obtained from the unexposed donor before the COVID-19 pandemic (2011-2018). Per well, two million PBMCs were cultured in the presence of about 10 IU/ml IL-2 and 9 to 10 ug/ml peptide pools. Germline V gives CDR1 DFQATT, CDR2 SNEGSKA (reference sequence). V was clipped by 5 bases and J by 7 bases, with 18 bases between them. The CDR3 is 15 residues long.

The rearrangement joins TRBV20-1 to TRBJ1-6; D perhaps matches TRBD1 (6 bases). This receptor was obtained from a human donor in good health. The sequenced sample was CD4+ T cells from blood, cultured in vitro. The CDR3 protein is CSALNRATPNSPLHF. Written as DNA, the CDR3 is TGCAGTGCTCTTAACAGGGCCACCCCAAATTCACCCCTCCACTTT.